The next 21 T cell receptor beta chains were all read from a single sample in a study of blood T cells in healthy people across ages. With a J-beta primer mix and a sample-barcoded 5' primer, a second PCR ran about 7 to 11 cycles. Each CDR3 protein is one row after TCRdb ran MiXCR on the 5' RACE reads. The sample has about 1.8 million distinct CDR3 sequences; around 50% are singletons. The material sequenced was blood. The receptors were gathered from a woman aged 40 to 50 in good health.

This clonotype came up a few times. The chain employs TRBV27 and TRBJ1-2; tentative D call: TRBD1 (5 bases). From germline, CDR1 is MNHEY and CDR2 SMNVEV (reference sequence). This CDR3 is 15 amino acids long. The V end was cut by 7 bases, the J end by 10 bases, with 25 bases between. The chain's CDR3 is CASTPGGRVFDDYTF. CDR3 coding DNA: TGTGCCAGCACGCCCGGCGGCAGGGTATTTGATGACTACACCTTC.

The genes are TRBV7-2 and TRBJ1-2; D is unclear. Germline V gene data show CDR1 as SGHTA and CDR2 as FQGNSA. V was cut by 5 bases and J by 4 bases, with 29 bases left in between. This CDR3 contains 19 residues. In nucleotides, the CDR3 is TGTGCCAGCAGCCGTATATCCTCGGGGTCCCCCCGTGTTGGCTATGGCTACACCTTC. This sequence encodes CASSRISSGSPRVGYGYTF.

This clonotype was found a few times. The chain joins TRBV7-2 to TRBJ2-5; TRBD1 agrees at 7 bases. J gave up 5 bases and V 0 bases, and 3 bases lay outside the gene matches. Germline CDR1 is SGHTA and CDR2 is FQGNSA. The CDR3 extends over 14 amino acids. The CDR3 sequence: CASSLAKGGETQYF. DNA for the CDR3: TGTGCCAGCAGCTTAGCGAAAGGGGGCGAGACCCAGTACTTC.

The chain is built from TRBV29-1 and TRBJ2-1; 8 nucleotides match TRBD2. J was trimmed by 3 bases and V by 6 bases; bases with no gene match: 7. This CDR3 has 14 amino acids. The germline gives CDR1 SQVTM, CDR2 ANQGSEA. Here the CDR3 DNA reads TGCAGCGTCGAGAGACGGGGGGGCTACAATGAGCAGTTCTTC. As protein: CSVERRGGYNEQFF.

The chain has TRBV6-2 or TRBV6-3 and TRBJ2-7; D ambiguous. The germline V gene encodes CDR1 MNHEY and CDR2 SVGEGT. The CDR3 sequence is 13 residues long. With 5 bases removed from V and 5 bases from J, the gap between germline ends came to 13 bases. Written as DNA, the CDR3 is TGTGCCAGCAGTGACCTAAAAGGGAACGAGCAGTACTTC. This translates into CASSDLKGNEQYF.

The gene calls are TRBV6-5 and TRBJ1-2; D unclear. Germline V lookup: CDR1 MNHEY, CDR2 SVGAGI. The V end lost 5 bases, the J end lost 7 bases, and 14 bases lay between the germline ends. The CDR3 loop spans 13 amino acids. The CDR3 protein is CASSDEAISGYTF. CDR3 coding DNA: TGTGCCAGCAGTGACGAAGCCATATCTGGCTACACCTTC.

The CDR3 nucleotides are TGCAGCGTTCAAGGACAGGGGAGGACCGGGGAGCTGTTTTTT. As protein: CSVQGQGRTGELFF. V and J are TRBV29-1 and TRBJ2-2; 9 positions agree with TRBD1. The V and J ends lost 5 bases and 5 bases, in that order; junction bases with no gene match: 6. Germline assignment: CDR1 SQVTM and CDR2 ANQGSEA. The length of the CDR3 is 14 residues.

CDR3 sequence reads: CSASRGGGELGQYF. The CDR3 DNA is TGCAGTGCTAGTCGGGGCGGCGGTGAGCTCGGGCAGTACTTC. This sequence joins TRBV20-1 and TRBJ2-5, with D perhaps given as TRBD1 or TRBD2 (5 bases each). The germline V and J ends were trimmed by 3 bases and 11 bases, with 22 bases remaining between them. Germline-derived CDR1 and CDR2 are DFQATT and SNEGSKA (reference sequence). This CDR3 has 14 residues.

The chain recombines TRBV20-1 with TRBJ2-3; D gene unclear. In germline, CDR1 is DFQATT, CDR2 SNEGSKA (reference sequence). The CDR3 spans 16 residues. DNA of the CDR3: TGCACCCCGGGCGGCCAACTTAGCTCTAGCACAGATACGCAGTATTTT. Translated, it gives CTPGGQLSSSTDTQYF.

The chain has TRBV7-9 and TRBJ1-2; TRBD1 aligns across 10 bases. Germline values: CDR1 SEHNR, CDR2 FQNEAQ (reference sequence). This CDR3 spans 14 amino acids. J was trimmed by 4 bases and V by 5 bases; bases with no gene match: 4. The CDR3 region is CASSQTGGPYGYTF. The DNA for the CDR3 is TGTGCCAGCAGCCAGACAGGGGGCCCCTATGGCTACACCTTC.

There are a few counts of this clonotype. The genes are TRBV4-3 and TRBJ1-2, with D possibly matching TRBD1 (6 bases). CDR3 length: 17 residues. Per germline, CDR1 LGHNA and CDR2 YSLEER. Trimming removed 1 base from V and 0 bases from J, with 15 bases in between. The CDR3 loop reads CASSQARADRSNYGYTF. DNA of the CDR3: TGCGCCAGCAGCCAAGCAAGGGCCGACAGGTCTAACTATGGCTACACCTTC.

This clonotype came up a few times. This chain links TRBV7-2 with TRBJ2-5; D is ambiguous. Trimming stripped 5 bases from V and 3 bases from J, with 13 bases between. Germline V gene lookup returns CDR1 SGHTA and CDR2 FQGNSA. This CDR3 is 14 amino acids long. DNA for the CDR3: TGTGCCAGCAGCCGTGACCGGCCTAAAGAGACCCAGTACTTC. As protein: CASSRDRPKETQYF.

The gene calls are TRBV20-1 and TRBJ2-1; TRBD2 matches at 10 bases. This CDR3 has 20 amino acids. V dropped 2 bases and J dropped 4; count of bases not matched to a gene: 20. Germline CDR1 reads DFQATT; CDR2 reads SNEGSKA (reference sequence). The CDR3 here is CSARPQIRIQRGGLYNEQFF. CDR3 nucleotide sequence: TGCAGTGCTAGACCCCAAATTAGGATACAGCGGGGGGGCTTGTACAATGAGCAGTTCTTC.

There are a few counts of this clonotype. The V call is TRBV20-1, the J call TRBJ1-4, with D hard to call. Germline-derived CDR1 and CDR2 are DFQATT and SNEGSKA (reference sequence). This CDR3 is 13 amino acids long. Trimming cost V 3 bases and J 5 bases, with 10 bases left between them. In DNA, the CDR3 is TGCAGTGCTAGCGCAGGACCGAATGAAAAACTGTTTTTT. Protein sequence: CSASAGPNEKLFF.

The V and J genes are TRBV28 and TRBJ2-5; TRBD1 matches at 10 bases. The junction had 6 bases not matched to a gene; V was cut back by 6 bases and J by 5 bases. Germline V lookup: CDR1 MDHEN, CDR2 SYDVKM. This CDR3 comprises 14 residues. The CDR3: CASSQTGGVETQYF. The CDR3 nucleotides read TGTGCCAGCAGCCAGACAGGGGGCGTGGAGACCCAGTACTTC.

This chain links TRBV29-1 with TRBJ2-7; D gene ambiguous. With 4 bases removed from V and 2 bases from J, the gap between germline ends came to 9 bases. Germline CDR1 and CDR2: SQVTM and ANQGSEA. This CDR3 contains 12 residues. CDR3 loop: CSVGANTYEQYF. In DNA form, the CDR3 reads TGCAGCGTTGGGGCTAATACCTACGAGCAGTACTTC.

The gene calls are TRBV24-1 and TRBJ2-5, with TRBD2 identical over 10 bases. Trimming at V came to 2 bases and at J to 1 base, leaving 3 bases not matched to a gene. Germline-derived CDR1 and CDR2 are KGHDR and SFDVKD. The CDR3 contains 16 residues. The CDR3 DNA sequence: TGTGCCACCAGTGATTCGCGGACTAGCGGCCAAGAGACCCAGTACTTC. Its protein product is CATSDSRTSGQETQYF.

V usage is TRBV29-1 and J usage is TRBJ1-1; 10 bases agree with TRBD1. Germline V lookup: CDR1 SQVTM, CDR2 ANQGSEA. The length of the CDR3 is 15 residues. Unmatched junction bases numbered 5, after V lost 4 bases and J lost 0 bases. As DNA, the CDR3 is TGCAGCGTTGTAAGGGACAGGGGTCTGAACACTGAAGCTTTCTTT. Its translation: CSVVRDRGLNTEAFF.

The chain links TRBV7-9 to TRBJ2-7, with D possibly being TRBD1 (6 bases). Germline CDR1 reads SEHNR; CDR2 reads FQNEAQ (reference sequence). This CDR3 is 14 amino acids long. The V end was cut by 6 bases, the J end by 2 bases, with 14 bases between. CDR3 loop: CASSSGRDTYEQYF. CDR3 DNA: TGTGCCAGCAGTTCAGGACGGGACACCTACGAGCAGTACTTC.

This clonotype was seen only once. The chain joins TRBV2 to TRBJ2-3; D may match TRBD1 or TRBD2 (5 bases each). Germline V lookup: CDR1 SNHLY, CDR2 FYNNEI. V was clipped by 6 bases and J by 3 bases, with 13 bases between them. This CDR3 comprises 14 residues. CDR3 coding DNA: TGTGCCAGCAGGATGGGGGAAGATACAGATACGCAGTATTTT. Its protein is CASRMGEDTDTQYF.

This clonotype was counted a few times. The gene calls are TRBV12-3 or TRBV12-4 and TRBJ2-1; TRBD2 agrees at 8 bases. V dropped 11 bases and J dropped 7; count of bases not matched to a gene: 16. This CDR3 contains 15 residues. CDR3 residues: CASAGGGLDINEQFF. For the CDR3, the DNA is TGTGCCTCCGCCGGCGGGGGGCTCGACATTAATGAGCAGTTCTTC.